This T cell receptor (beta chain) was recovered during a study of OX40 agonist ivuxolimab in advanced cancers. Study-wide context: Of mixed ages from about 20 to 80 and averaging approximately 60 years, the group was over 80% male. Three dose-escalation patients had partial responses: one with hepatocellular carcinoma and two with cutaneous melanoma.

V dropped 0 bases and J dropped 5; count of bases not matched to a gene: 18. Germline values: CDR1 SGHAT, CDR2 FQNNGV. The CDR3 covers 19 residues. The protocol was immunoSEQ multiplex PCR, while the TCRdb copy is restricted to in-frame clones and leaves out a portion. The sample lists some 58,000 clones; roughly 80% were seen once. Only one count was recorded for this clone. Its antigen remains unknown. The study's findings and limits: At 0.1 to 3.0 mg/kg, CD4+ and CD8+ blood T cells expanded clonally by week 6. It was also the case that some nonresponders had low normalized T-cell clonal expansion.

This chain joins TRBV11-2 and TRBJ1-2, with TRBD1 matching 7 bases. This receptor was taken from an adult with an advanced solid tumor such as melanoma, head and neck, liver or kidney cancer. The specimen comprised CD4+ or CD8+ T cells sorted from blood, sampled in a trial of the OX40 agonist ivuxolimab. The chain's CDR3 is CASSLDFASRDSRRYGYTF. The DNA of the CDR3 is TGTGCCAGCAGCTTAGATTTCGCAAGCCGGGACAGCCGGCGGTATGGCTACACCTTC.